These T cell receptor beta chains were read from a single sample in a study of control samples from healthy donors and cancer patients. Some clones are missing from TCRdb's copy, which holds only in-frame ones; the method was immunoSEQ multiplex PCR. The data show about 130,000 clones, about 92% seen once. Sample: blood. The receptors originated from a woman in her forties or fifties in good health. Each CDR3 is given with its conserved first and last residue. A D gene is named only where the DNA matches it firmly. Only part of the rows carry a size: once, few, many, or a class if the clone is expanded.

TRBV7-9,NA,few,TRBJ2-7,CASAYSGEHEQYF,TGTGCCAGCGCCTATTCAGGGGAGCACGAGCAGTACTTC
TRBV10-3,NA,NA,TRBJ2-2,CAISERAGELFF,TGTGCCATCAGTGAGAGGGCCGGGGAGCTGTTTTTT
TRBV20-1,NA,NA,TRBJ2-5,CSAITRETQYF,TGCAGTGCTATCACCCGCGAGACCCAGTACTTC
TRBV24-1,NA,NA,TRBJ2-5,CATSDPLGGAGETQYF,TGTGCCACCAGTGACCCTTTGGGGGGGGCCGGGGAGACCCAGTACTTC
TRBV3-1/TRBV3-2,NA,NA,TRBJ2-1,CASSQIHEQFF,TGTGCCAGCAGCCAAATCCATGAGCAGTTCTTC
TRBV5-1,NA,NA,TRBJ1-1,CASSLGLNTEAFF,TGCGCCAGCAGCTTGGGGCTGAACACTGAAGCTTTCTTT
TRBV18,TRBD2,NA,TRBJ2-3,CASSPQAGGSTDTQYF,TGTGCCAGCTCACCGCAAGCGGGAGGGAGTACAGATACGCAGTATTTT
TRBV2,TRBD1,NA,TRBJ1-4,CASTGQGAGKLFF,TGTGCCAGCACCGGACAGGGGGCGGGAAAACTGTTTTTT
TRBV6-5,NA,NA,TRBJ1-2,CASLRGTTNYGYTF,TGTGCCAGCCTCCGGGGCACCACGAACTATGGCTACACCTTC
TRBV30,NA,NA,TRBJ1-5,CAWSRRGDNQPQHF,TGTGCCTGGAGTAGGAGGGGAGACAATCAGCCCCAGCATTTT
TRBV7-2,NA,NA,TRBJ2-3,CASSLDERAQYF,TGTGCCAGCAGCTTAGACGAACGGGCGCAGTATTTT
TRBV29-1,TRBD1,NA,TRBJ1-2,CSVEGQGLTNYGYTF,TGCAGCGTTGAGGGACAGGGACTAACTAACTATGGCTACACCTTC
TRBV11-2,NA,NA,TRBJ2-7,CASSSLRHSYEQYF,TGTGCCAGCAGCTCCCTACGGCACTCCTACGAGCAGTACTTC
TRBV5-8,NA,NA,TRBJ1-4,CASSSRGFATNEKLFF,TGTGCCAGCAGCTCCAGGGGTTTTGCAACTAATGAAAAACTGTTTTTT
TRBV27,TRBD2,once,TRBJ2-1,CASSPTSGRGAEQFF,TGTGCCAGCAGTCCAACTAGCGGGAGGGGCGCTGAGCAGTTCTTC
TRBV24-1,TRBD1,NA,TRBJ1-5,CATSIRTGVGNQPQHF,TGTGCCACCAGTATCAGGACAGGGGTGGGCAATCAGCCCCAGCATTTT
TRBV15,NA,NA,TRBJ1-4,CATSRSARSTNEKLFF,TGTGCCACCAGCAGAAGTGCACGGTCAACTAATGAAAAACTGTTTTTT
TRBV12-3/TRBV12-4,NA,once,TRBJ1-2,CASSLSGDSGYTF,TGTGCCAGCAGTTTATCAGGGGATTCTGGCTACACCTTC
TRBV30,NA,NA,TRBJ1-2,CAWIQGQSYGYTF,TGTGCCTGGATCCAAGGACAGTCCTATGGCTACACCTTC
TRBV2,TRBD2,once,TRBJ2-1,CASSEPRASGRVNEQFF,TGTGCCAGCAGTGAACCGCGGGCTAGCGGGAGGGTAAATGAGCAGTTCTTC
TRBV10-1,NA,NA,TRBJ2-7,CASSWTLEGEQYF,TGCGCCAGCAGTTGGACGTTGGAAGGGGAGCAGTACTTC
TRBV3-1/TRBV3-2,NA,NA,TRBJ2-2,CASSQSTTYTGELFF,TGTGCCAGCAGCCAAAGCACTACCTACACCGGGGAGCTGTTTTTT
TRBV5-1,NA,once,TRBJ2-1,CASRLSAGATFYNEQFF,TGCGCCAGCAGGCTCTCGGCGGGGGCAACTTTCTACAATGAGCAGTTCTTC